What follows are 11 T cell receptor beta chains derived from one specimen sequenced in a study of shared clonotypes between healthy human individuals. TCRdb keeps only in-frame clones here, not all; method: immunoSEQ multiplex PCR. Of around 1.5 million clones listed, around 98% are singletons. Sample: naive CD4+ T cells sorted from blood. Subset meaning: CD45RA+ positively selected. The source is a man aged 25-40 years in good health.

CDR3 in DNA: TGTGCCAGCAGCCCCGGGACAGGGGCAACTAATGAAAAACTGTTTTTT. Translation gives CASSPGTGATNEKLFF. The rearrangement links TRBV9 to TRBJ1-4, with 10 nucleotides matching TRBD1. V shed 4 bases, J shed 0 bases, and the junction held 3 bases outside the gene matches. Germline assignment: CDR1 SGDLS and CDR2 YYNGEE. The CDR3 has 16 amino acids.

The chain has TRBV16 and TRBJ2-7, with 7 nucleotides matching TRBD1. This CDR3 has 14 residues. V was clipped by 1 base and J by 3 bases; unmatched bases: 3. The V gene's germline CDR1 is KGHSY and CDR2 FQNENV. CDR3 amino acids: CASSQWDSRYEQYF. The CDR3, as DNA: TGTGCCAGCAGCCAATGGGACAGCCGCTACGAGCAGTACTTC. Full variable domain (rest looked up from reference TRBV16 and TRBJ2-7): GEEVAQTPKHLVRGEGQKAKLYCAPIKGHSYVFWYQQVLKNEFKFLISFQNENVFDETGMPKERFSAKCLPNSPCSLEIQATKLEDSAVYFCASSQWDSRYEQYFGPGTRLTVT.

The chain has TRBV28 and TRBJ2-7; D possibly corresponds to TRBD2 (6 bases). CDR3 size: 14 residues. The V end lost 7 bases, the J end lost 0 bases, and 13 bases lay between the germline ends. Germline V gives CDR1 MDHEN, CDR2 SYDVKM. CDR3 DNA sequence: TGTGCCAGCAACCGGGACTTGCACTCCTACGAGCAGTACTTC. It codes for CASNRDLHSYEQYF.

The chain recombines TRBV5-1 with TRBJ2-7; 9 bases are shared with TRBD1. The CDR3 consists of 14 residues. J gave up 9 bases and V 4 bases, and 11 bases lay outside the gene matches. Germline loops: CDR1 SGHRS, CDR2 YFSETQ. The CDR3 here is CASSTDRGFDGQYF. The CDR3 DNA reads TGCGCCAGCAGCACTGACAGGGGGTTTGACGGGCAGTACTTC.

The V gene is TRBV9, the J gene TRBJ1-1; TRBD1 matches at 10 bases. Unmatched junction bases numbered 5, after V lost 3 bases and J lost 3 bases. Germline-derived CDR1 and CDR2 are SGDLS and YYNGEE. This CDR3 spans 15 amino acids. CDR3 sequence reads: CASSARQGADTEAFF. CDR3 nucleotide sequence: TGTGCCAGCAGCGCAAGACAGGGGGCGGACACTGAAGCTTTCTTT.

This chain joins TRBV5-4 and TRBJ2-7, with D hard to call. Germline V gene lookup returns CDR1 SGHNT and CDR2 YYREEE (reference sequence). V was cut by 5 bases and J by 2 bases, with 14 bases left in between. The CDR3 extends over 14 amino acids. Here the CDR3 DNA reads TGTGCCAGCAGGATCAAAGGAGAGCCCTACGAGCAGTACTTC. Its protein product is CASRIKGEPYEQYF.

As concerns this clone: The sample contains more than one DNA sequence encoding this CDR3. The CDR3 protein is CASSLSSGANVLTF. CDR3 coding DNA: TGTGCCAGCTCACTTTCCTCTGGGGCCAACGTCCTGACTTTC. The gene calls are TRBV18 and TRBJ2-6; D uncertain. Looked up from germline, CDR1 is KGHSH and CDR2 is LQKENI. Trimming took 4 bases from V and 0 from J, leaving 4 bases between them. This CDR3 has 14 residues.

The CDR3 loop reads CASSPRQRLDTEAFF. CDR3 DNA: TGTGCCAGCTCACCCAGACAGCGATTAGACACTGAAGCTTTCTTT. This chain uses TRBV18 with TRBJ1-1; a possible D gene is TRBD1 (5 bases). The CDR3 loop spans 15 amino acids. Between the trimmed V and J ends, which lost 3 bases and 3 bases, there was a span of 14 bases. In germline, CDR1 is KGHSH, CDR2 LQKENI.

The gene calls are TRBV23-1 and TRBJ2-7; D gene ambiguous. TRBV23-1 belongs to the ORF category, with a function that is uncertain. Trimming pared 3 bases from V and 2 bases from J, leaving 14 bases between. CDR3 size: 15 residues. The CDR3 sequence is CASSHPIMLTYEQYF. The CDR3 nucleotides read TGCGCCAGCAGTCACCCCATTATGCTAACCTACGAGCAGTACTTC.

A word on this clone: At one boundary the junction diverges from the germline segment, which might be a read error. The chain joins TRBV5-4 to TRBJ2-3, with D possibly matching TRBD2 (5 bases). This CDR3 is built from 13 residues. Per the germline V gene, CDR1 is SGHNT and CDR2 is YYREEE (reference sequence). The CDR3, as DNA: TGTGCCAGCAGCGCACCTAGCACCGATACGCAGTATTTT. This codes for CASSAPSTDTQYF.

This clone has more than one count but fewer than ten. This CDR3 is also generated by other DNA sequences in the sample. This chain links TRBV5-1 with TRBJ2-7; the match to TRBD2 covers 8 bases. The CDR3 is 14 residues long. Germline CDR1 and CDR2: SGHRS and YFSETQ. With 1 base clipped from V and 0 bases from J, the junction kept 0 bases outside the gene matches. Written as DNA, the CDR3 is TGCGCCAGCAGCTTGAGCGGGAGCTCCTACGAGCAGTACTTC. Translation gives CASSLSGSSYEQYF.